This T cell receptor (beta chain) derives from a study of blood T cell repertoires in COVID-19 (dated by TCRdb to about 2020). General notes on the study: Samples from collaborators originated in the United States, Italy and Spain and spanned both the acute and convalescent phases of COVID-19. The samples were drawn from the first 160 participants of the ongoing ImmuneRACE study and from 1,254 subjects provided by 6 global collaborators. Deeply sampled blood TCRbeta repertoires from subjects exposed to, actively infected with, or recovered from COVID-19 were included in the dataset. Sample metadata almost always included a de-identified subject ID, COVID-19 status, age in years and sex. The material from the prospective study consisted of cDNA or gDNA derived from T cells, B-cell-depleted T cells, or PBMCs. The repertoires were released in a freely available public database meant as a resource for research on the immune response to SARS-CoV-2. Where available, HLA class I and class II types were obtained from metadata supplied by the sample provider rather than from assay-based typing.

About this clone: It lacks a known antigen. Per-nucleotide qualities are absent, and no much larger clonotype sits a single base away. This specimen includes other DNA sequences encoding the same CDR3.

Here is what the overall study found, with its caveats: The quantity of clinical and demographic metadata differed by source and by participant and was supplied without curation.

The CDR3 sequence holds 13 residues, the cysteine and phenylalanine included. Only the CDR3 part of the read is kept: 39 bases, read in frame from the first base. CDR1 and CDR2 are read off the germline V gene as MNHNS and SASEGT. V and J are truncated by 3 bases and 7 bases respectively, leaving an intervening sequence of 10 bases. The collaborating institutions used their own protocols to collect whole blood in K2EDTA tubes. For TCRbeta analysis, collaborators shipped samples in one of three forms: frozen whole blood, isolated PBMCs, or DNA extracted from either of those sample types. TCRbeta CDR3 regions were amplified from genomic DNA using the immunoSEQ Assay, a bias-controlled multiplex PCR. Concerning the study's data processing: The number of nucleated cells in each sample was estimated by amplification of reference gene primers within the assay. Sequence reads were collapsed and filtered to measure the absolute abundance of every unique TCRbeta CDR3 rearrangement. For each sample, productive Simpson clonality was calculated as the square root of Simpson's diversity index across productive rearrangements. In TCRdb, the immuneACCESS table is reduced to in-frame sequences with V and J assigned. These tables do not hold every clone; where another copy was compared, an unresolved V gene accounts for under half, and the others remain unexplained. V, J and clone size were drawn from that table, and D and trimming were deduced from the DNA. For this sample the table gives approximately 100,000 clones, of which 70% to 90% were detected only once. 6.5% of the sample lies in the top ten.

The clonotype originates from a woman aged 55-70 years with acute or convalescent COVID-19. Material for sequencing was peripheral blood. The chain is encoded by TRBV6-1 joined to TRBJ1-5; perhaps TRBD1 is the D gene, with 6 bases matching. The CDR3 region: CASSDRGYQPQHF. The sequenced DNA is TGTGCCAGCAGTGACAGGGGTTACCAGCCCCAGCATTTT.